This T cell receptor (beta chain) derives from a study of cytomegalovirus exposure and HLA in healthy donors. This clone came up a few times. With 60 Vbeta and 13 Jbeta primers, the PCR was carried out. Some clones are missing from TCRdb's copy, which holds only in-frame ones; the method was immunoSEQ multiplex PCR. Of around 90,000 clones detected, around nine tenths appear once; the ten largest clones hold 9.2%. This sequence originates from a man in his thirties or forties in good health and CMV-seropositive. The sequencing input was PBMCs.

CDR3 bases: TGTGCCAGCAGTTTAGTGCAGGGGATCCCCACTGAAGCTTTCTTT. Amino acid sequence: CASSLVQGIPTEAFF. The gene calls are TRBV27 and TRBJ1-1, with D maybe TRBD1 (6 bases). The germline V and J ends were trimmed by 2 bases and 4 bases, with 14 bases remaining between them. CDR3 size: 15 residues. Germline values: CDR1 MNHEY, CDR2 SMNVEV (reference sequence).